These 23 T cell receptor beta chains came from one sample sequenced in a study of T cell responses to AZD1222 COVID-19 vaccine. Profiling relied on immunoSEQ multiplex PCR, and the TCRdb table lists in-frame clones only, not all of them. The sample contains more than 140,000 clones, approximately 89% of which appear only once. The input for sequencing was peripheral blood, taken on day 0 of AZD1222 vaccination. Every receptor here comes from an adult in good health.

The chain has TRBV27 and TRBJ1-1; no definite D call. V lost 2 bases to trimming and J lost 8 bases, with 9 bases between them. Per germline, CDR1 MNHEY and CDR2 SMNVEV (reference sequence). The CDR3 contains 12 residues. CDR3 nucleotide sequence: TGTGCCAGCAGTTTAGTGGCGGGAGAAGCTTTCTTT. Its protein product is CASSLVAGEAFF.

This sequence joins TRBV30 and TRBJ1-1; tentatively, D is TRBD1 (5 bases). This CDR3 has 15 amino acids. Germline loops: CDR1 GTSNPN, CDR2 SVGIG (reference sequence). V was pared by 3 bases and J by 1 base, with 15 bases between. Here the CDR3 reads CAWSSWGGKNTEAFF. The CDR3 nucleotides read TGTGCCTGGAGCTCCTGGGGGGGAAAGAACACTGAAGCTTTCTTT.

This rearrangement joins TRBV29-1 to TRBJ1-6; TRBD1 is a possible D gene (6 bases). The CDR3 consists of 13 residues. Germline lookup yields CDR1 SQVTM and CDR2 ANQGSEA. The V gene lost 6 bases and the J gene lost 9 bases, with 15 bases spanning the gap. The CDR3 DNA sequence: TGCAGCGTGAAGGTAACAGGGTCTTCACCCCTCCACTTT. Residues: CSVKVTGSSPLHF. The full variable domain, its missing parts supplied by reference TRBV29-1 and TRBJ1-6, is SAVISQKPSRDICQRGTSLTIQCQVDSQVTMMFWYRQQPGQSLTLIATANQGSEATYESGFVIDKFPISRPNLTFSTLTVSNMSPEDSSIYLCSVKVTGSSPLHFGNGTRLTVT.

The rearrangement links TRBV7-8 to TRBJ2-7, with D hard to call. Between the trimmed V and J ends, which lost 1 base and 2 bases, there was a span of 9 bases. Germline V gene lookup returns CDR1 SGHVS and CDR2 FQNEAQ. The CDR3 is 14 amino acids. The CDR3 is CASSLGLGAYEQYF. In DNA, the CDR3 is TGTGCCAGCAGCTTAGGGCTGGGTGCCTACGAGCAGTACTTC.

This chain uses TRBV28 with TRBJ2-7; 7 bases agree with TRBD2. The germline V gene has CDR1 MDHEN and CDR2 SYDVKM. The V segment lost 3 bases and the J segment 6 bases; nucleotides outside the gene matches: 11. The CDR3 runs 15 residues. Written as DNA, the CDR3 is TGTGCCAGCAGTTTTTGGCGGGAGCCCCCTTCCGAGCAGTACTTC. It encodes CASSFWREPPSEQYF.

This clone was counted between two and nine times. The rearrangement joins TRBV28 to TRBJ1-4; the D is unclear. Germline assignment: CDR1 MDHEN and CDR2 SYDVKM. This CDR3 comprises 15 residues. V was pared by 7 bases and J by 4 bases, with 16 bases between. The CDR3 nucleotides are TGTGCCAGCACGAGGGCTGGAGCCGATAATGAAAAACTGTTTTTT. This translates into CASTRAGADNEKLFF.

The chain is built from TRBV7-2 and TRBJ2-7; 7 bases line up with TRBD2. The ends lost 10 bases at V and 3 bases at J; junction bases unmatched: 9. The CDR3 length is 13 residues. Germline CDR1 is SGHTA and CDR2 is FQGNSA. The CDR3 is CANTGLGDYEQYF. The DNA of the CDR3 is TGTGCCAACACCGGACTAGGGGACTACGAGCAGTACTTC.

The V gene is TRBV7-2, the J gene TRBJ2-7, with TRBD2 identical over 12 bases. V gave up 1 base and J gave up 4 bases; unmatched junction bases: 11. CDR3 length: 18 residues. The germline CDR1 and CDR2 sequences are SGHTA and FQGNSA. This CDR3 is CASSLGTSGRRLGYEQYF. CDR3 DNA: TGTGCCAGCAGCTTAGGAACTAGCGGGAGGAGATTAGGGTACGAGCAGTACTTC.

The chain employs TRBV16 and TRBJ2-3; TRBD2 might be the D (5 bases). Between the trimmed V and J ends, which lost 4 bases and 1 base, there was a span of 15 bases. The CDR3 extends over 16 amino acids. The germline CDR1 and CDR2 sequences are KGHSY and FQNENV. The CDR3 DNA reads as TGTGCCAGCAGCCCCCCGCACGGACTTGGCACAGATACGCAGTATTTT. Its translation is CASSPPHGLGTDTQYF. The full variable domain, rest sourced from reference TRBV16 and TRBJ2-3, is GEEVAQTPKHLVRGEGQKAKLYCAPIKGHSYVFWYQQVLKNEFKFLISFQNENVFDETGMPKERFSAKCLPNSPCSLEIQATKLEDSAVYFCASSPPHGLGTDTQYFGPGTRLTVL.

V usage is TRBV9 and J usage is TRBJ1-2; D gene uncertain. V lost 7 bases and J 6 bases, leaving 13 bases between the germline ends. The CDR3 covers 12 residues. Germline-derived CDR1 and CDR2 are SGDLS and YYNGEE. The CDR3 nucleotides read TGTGCCAGCGGCAAATTAGCCGATGGCTACACCTTC. As protein: CASGKLADGYTF.

V and J are TRBV7-8 and TRBJ2-7; possibly TRBD2 for D (5 bases). Germline V CDR1 and CDR2: SGHVS, FQNEAQ. V lost 5 bases, J lost 4 bases, and 12 bases lay in between. CDR3 length: 13 amino acids. The CDR3 here is CASSPSRAYEQYF. CDR3 nucleotides: TGTGCCAGCAGCCCCTCGAGGGCTTACGAGCAGTACTTC.

The rearrangement joins TRBV2 to TRBJ2-2; D is perhaps TRBD1 or TRBD2 (5 bases each). Per the germline V gene, CDR1 is SNHLY and CDR2 is FYNNEI. V was trimmed by 5 bases and J by 6 bases, leaving 19 bases between them. The CDR3 totals 16 residues. CDR3 loop: CASSPGPRTRAGELFF. CDR3 DNA: TGTGCCAGCAGTCCGGGACCCAGAACGCGGGCCGGGGAGCTGTTTTTT.

The chain carries TRBV12-3 or TRBV12-4 and TRBJ2-3; 7 positions match TRBD2. This CDR3 is built from 13 residues. V lost 6 bases, J lost 2 bases, and 2 bases stayed unmatched. The CDR3: CASSLAATDTQYF. CDR3 coding DNA: TGTGCCAGCAGCCTAGCGGCCACAGATACGCAGTATTTT.

This clone showed up just a few times. The chain couples TRBV6-1 to TRBJ1-5; D not resolved. The germline V gene has CDR1 MNHNS and CDR2 SASEGT. This CDR3 comprises 14 residues. Trimming removed 2 bases at V and 7 bases at J, with 12 bases between. This chain's CDR3 is CASSETSDGQPQHF. DNA of the CDR3: TGTGCCAGCAGTGAAACGAGCGACGGCCAGCCCCAGCATTTT.

In DNA, the CDR3 is TGTGCCAGCAGGGAGAGGAGGGAGTCGGATGGCTACACCTTC. Its translation is CASRERRESDGYTF. The rearrangement links TRBV6-4 to TRBJ1-2; no reliable D call. Germline V gene sequence: CDR1 MRHNA, CDR2 SNTAGT. V lost 6 bases, J lost 6 bases, and 17 bases lay in between. CDR3 length equals 14 residues.

The V and J genes are TRBV4-1 and TRBJ2-5, with TRBD1 as a possible D gene (6 bases). Between the trimmed V and J ends, which lost 1 base and 5 bases, there was a span of 11 bases. Germline CDR1 and CDR2: MGHRA and YSYEKL. The CDR3 is made up of 14 amino acids. CDR3: CASSQGRTVETQYF. In nucleotides, the CDR3 is TGCGCCAGCAGCCAAGGGCGGACAGTGGAGACCCAGTACTTC.

The genes are TRBV5-5 and TRBJ1-5, with 7 bases that match TRBD1. The CDR3 covers 13 residues. CDR1 and CDR2 from the germline V gene are SGHKS and YYEKEE (reference sequence). V trimming: 3 bases; J trimming: 6 bases; junction bases outside the gene matches: 3. The chain's CDR3 is CASSSTGRQPQHF. CDR3 sequence (DNA): TGTGCCAGCAGCTCGACAGGGCGTCAGCCCCAGCATTTT.

V is TRBV4-1 and J is TRBJ2-1; D is unresolved. The CDR3 length is 14 residues. Per the germline V gene, CDR1 is MGHRA and CDR2 is YSYEKL. V lost 1 base and J 8 bases, leaving 12 bases between the germline ends. This CDR3 is CASSQGKGRDEQFF. The CDR3, as DNA: TGCGCCAGCAGCCAAGGAAAGGGTCGCGATGAGCAGTTCTTC.

The chain is built from TRBV10-3 and TRBJ2-7; D is possibly TRBD1 (6 bases). The CDR3 covers 17 residues. Germline CDR1 ENHRY, CDR2 SYGVKD. V shed 0 bases and J shed 2 bases, with 17 bases lying between them. As DNA, the CDR3 is TGTGCCATCAGTGAGTCTAATAGGGCCTCAGGGGCCTACGAGCAGTACTTC. Translation gives CAISESNRASGAYEQYF.

The chain recombines TRBV7-9 with TRBJ2-5, with D perhaps TRBD1 (7 bases). This CDR3 region has 14 residues. Trimming cost V 5 bases and J 3 bases, with 13 bases left between them. Germline CDR1 is SEHNR and CDR2 is FQNEAQ (reference sequence). The CDR3 nucleotides read TGTGCCAGCAGCGCGGGGACAGTCAAAGAGACCCAGTACTTC. It is translated as CASSAGTVKETQYF. The full variable domain, its missing parts supplied by reference TRBV7-9 and TRBJ2-5, is DTGVSQNPRHKITKRGQNVTFRCDPISEHNRLYWYRQTLGQGPEFLTYFQNEAQLEKSRLLSDRFSAERPKGSFSTLEIQRTEQGDSAMYLCASSAGTVKETQYFGPGTRLLVL.

The chain joins TRBV7-5 to TRBJ1-1; the DNA was not used to check the table's D call, TRBD1. TRBV7-5 is a pseudogene locus. The CDR3 extends over 15 amino acids. The CDR3 DNA reads TGTGCCAGAAGCTTAGTCTGGGGGCGGGACACTGAAGCTTTCTTT. Its protein is CARSLVWGRDTEAFF.

The genes are TRBV6-2 or TRBV6-3 and TRBJ1-5, with D perhaps TRBD1 (6 bases). Germline values: CDR1 MNHEY, CDR2 SVGEGT. This CDR3 region has 15 residues. V was pared by 0 bases and J by 6 bases, with 12 bases between. CDR3 loop: CASSYSGRGSQPQHF. As DNA, the CDR3 is TGTGCCAGCAGTTACTCGGGCAGGGGTTCTCAGCCCCAGCATTTT.

This clone was counted a single time. The V call is TRBV19, the J call TRBJ2-5; the match to TRBD1 covers 10 bases. The germline CDR1 and CDR2 sequences are LNHDA and SQIVND (reference sequence). V was pared by 5 bases and J by 5 bases, with 8 bases of the junction left unmatched. The CDR3 extends over 15 amino acids. The CDR3 loop is CASSSGQGSGETQYF. The CDR3 DNA sequence: TGTGCCAGTAGTTCGGGACAGGGGTCCGGGGAGACCCAGTACTTC.